This note documents a single T cell receptor beta chain sequence. The CDR3 consists of 16 residues. Germline CDR1 SGHTA, CDR2 FQGNSA. V trimming: 0 bases; J trimming: 2 bases; junction bases outside the gene matches: 5. These data come from a study of CD8+CD57+ T cells in acquired aplastic anemia. The use of genomic DNA as template underpinned the TCR beta VDJ and CDR3 profiling. TCRdb re-analysed the reads in MiXCR, keeping a single row per CDR3 protein. Of hundreds of thousands of distinct CDR3 sequences listed, about two thirds were seen once; the top ten hold 3% to 4.5%. The sample comprised sorted CD4+, CD8+, or CD8+CD57+ T cells (not recorded which) from PBMCs. V is TRBV7-2 and J is TRBJ2-7; TRBD2 matches at 9 bases. This TCR was sampled from a human donor in good health, serving as a control. The CDR3 DNA sequence: TGTGCCAGCAGCTTAGCGCTCCAGCGGGAGGCCTACGAGCAGTACTTC. Amino acids: CASSLALQREAYEQYF.